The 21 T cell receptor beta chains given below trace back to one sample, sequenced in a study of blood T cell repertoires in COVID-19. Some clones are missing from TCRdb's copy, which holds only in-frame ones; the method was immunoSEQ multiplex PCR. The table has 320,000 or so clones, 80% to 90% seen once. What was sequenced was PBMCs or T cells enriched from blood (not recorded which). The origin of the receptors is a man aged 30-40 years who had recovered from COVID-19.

CDR3 DNA: TGCAGTGCTAGTCTAAGGGGAGAAAAACTGTTTTTT. Encoded protein: CSASLRGEKLFF. This sequence joins TRBV20-1 and TRBJ1-4; perhaps TRBD1 as D (5 bases). Germline values: CDR1 DFQATT, CDR2 SNEGSKA (reference sequence). The germline V and J ends were trimmed by 3 bases and 8 bases, with 10 bases remaining between them. The CDR3 contains 12 residues.

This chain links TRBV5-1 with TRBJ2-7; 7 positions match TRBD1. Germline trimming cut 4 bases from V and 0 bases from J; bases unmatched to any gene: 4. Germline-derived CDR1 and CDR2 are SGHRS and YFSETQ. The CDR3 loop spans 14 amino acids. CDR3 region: CASSPDRASYEQYF. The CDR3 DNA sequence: TGCGCCAGCAGCCCAGACAGGGCCTCCTACGAGCAGTACTTC.

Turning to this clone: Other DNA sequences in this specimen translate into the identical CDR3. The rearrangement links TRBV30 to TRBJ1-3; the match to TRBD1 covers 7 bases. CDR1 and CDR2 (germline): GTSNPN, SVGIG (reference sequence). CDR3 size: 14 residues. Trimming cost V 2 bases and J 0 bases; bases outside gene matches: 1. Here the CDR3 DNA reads TGTGCCTGGAGTCGACAGGGCTCTGGAAACACCATATATTTT. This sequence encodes CAWSRQGSGNTIYF.

The CDR3 sequence: CASSSTGGDLYGYTF. For the CDR3, the DNA is TGCGCCAGCAGCTCAACTGGAGGGGACCTCTATGGCTACACCTTC. The chain combines TRBV5-1 with TRBJ1-2; perhaps TRBD1 as D (5 bases). V gave up 3 bases and J gave up 4 bases, with 16 bases separating them. Germline CDR1 and CDR2: SGHRS and YFSETQ. CDR3 length equals 15 residues.

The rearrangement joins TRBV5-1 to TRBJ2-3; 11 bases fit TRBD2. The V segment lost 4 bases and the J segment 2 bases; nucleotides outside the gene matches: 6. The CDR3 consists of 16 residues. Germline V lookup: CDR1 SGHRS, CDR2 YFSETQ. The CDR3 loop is CASSGTSGGVTDTQYF. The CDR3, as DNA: TGCGCCAGCAGCGGAACTAGCGGGGGTGTCACAGATACGCAGTATTTT.

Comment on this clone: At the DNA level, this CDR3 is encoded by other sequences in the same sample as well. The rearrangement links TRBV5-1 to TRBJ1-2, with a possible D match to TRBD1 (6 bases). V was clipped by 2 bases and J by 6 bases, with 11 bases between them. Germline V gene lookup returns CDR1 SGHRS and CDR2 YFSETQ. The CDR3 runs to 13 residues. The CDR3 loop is CASSFGGADGYTF. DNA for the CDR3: TGCGCCAGCAGCTTTGGGGGGGCTGATGGCTACACCTTC.

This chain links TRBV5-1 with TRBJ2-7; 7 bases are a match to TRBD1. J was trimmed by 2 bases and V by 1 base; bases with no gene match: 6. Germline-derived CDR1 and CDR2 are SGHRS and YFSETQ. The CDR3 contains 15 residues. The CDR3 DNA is TGCGCCAGCAGCTTGACAGGCACAGGGGCCTACGAGCAGTACTTC. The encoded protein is CASSLTGTGAYEQYF.

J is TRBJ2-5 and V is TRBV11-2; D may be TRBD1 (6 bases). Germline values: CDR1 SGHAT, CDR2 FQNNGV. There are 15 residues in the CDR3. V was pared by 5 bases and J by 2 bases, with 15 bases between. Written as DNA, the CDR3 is TGTGCCAGCAGCCTTCGATTGGACAGTCAAGAGACCCAGTACTTC. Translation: CASSLRLDSQETQYF.

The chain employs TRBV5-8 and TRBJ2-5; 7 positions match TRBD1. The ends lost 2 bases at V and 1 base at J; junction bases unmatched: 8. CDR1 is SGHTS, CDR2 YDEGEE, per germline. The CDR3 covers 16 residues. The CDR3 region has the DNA TGTGCCAGCAGCTTCGGACAGGCATCGTCCCAAGAGACCCAGTACTTC. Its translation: CASSFGQASSQETQYF.

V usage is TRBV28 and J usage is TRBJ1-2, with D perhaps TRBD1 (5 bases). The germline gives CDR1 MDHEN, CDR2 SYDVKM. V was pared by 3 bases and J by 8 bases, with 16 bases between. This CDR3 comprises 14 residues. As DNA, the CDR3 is TGTGCCAGCAGTTTGGGGGGGGTAGAAGGAGGCTACACCTTC. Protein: CASSLGGVEGGYTF.

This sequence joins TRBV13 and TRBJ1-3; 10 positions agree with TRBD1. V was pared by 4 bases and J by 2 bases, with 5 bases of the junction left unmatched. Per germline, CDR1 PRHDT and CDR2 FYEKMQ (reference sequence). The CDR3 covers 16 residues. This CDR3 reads CASSSDRGPAGNTIYF. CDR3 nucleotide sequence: TGTGCCAGCAGCTCAGACAGGGGGCCCGCTGGAAACACCATATATTTT.

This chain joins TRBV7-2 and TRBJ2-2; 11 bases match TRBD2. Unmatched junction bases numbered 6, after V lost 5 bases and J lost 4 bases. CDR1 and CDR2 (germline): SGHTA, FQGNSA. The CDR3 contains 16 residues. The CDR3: CASSMTGTSGTGELFF. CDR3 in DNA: TGTGCCAGCAGCATGACCGGGACTAGCGGCACCGGGGAGCTGTTTTTT.

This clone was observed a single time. The CDR3: CASSAWTLGGLGYGYTF. The CDR3 region has the DNA TGTGCCAGCAGCGCCTGGACACTAGGGGGCCTAGGCTATGGCTACACCTTC. This sequence joins TRBV9 and TRBJ1-2; the match to TRBD1 covers 7 bases. The germline gives CDR1 SGDLS, CDR2 YYNGEE. This CDR3 spans 17 amino acids. J lost 4 bases, V lost 3 bases, and 15 bases had no gene match.

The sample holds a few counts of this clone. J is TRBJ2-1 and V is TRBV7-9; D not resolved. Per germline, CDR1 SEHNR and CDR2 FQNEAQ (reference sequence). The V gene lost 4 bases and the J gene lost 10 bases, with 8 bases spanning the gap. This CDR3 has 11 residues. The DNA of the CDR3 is TGTGCCAGCAGCTGGAGACTGGAGCAGTTCTTC. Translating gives CASSWRLEQFF.

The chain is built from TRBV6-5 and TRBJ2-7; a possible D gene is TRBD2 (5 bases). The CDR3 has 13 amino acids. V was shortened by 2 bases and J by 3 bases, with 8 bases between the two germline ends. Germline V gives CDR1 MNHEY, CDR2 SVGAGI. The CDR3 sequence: CASSYGRDYEQYF. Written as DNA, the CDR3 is TGTGCCAGCAGTTACGGCCGGGACTACGAGCAGTACTTC.

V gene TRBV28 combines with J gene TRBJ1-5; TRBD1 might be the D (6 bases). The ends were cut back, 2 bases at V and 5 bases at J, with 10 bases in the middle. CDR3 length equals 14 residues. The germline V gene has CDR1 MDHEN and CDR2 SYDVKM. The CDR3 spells CASSLGRGYQPQHF. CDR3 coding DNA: TGTGCCAGCAGTTTAGGCAGGGGATATCAGCCCCAGCATTTT.

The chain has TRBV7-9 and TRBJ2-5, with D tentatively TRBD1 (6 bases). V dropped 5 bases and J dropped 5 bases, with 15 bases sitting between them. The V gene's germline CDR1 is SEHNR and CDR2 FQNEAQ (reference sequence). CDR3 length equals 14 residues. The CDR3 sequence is CASSPGDIWETQYF. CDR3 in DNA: TGTGCCAGCAGCCCAGGGGACATATGGGAGACCCAGTACTTC.

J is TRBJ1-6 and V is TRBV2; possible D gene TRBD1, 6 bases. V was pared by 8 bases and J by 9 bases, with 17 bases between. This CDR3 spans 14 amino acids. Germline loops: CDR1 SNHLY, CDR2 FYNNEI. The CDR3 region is CASADRTGSSPLHF. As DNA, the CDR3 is TGTGCCAGCGCAGACAGAACAGGGTCTTCACCCCTCCACTTT.

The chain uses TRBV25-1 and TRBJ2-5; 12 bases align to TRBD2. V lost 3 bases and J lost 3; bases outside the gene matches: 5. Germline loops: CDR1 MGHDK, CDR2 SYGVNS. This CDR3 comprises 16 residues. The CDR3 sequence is CASSESLAGGKETQYF. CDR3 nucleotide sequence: TGTGCCAGCAGTGAGTCCCTAGCGGGGGGGAAAGAGACCCAGTACTTC.

The CDR3 here is CASGPLGAYNEQFF. Here the CDR3 DNA reads TGTGCCAGCGGCCCATTGGGGGCTTACAATGAGCAGTTCTTC. V gene TRBV25-1 combines with J gene TRBJ2-1; TRBD1 might be the D (6 bases). Trimming removed 8 bases at V and 4 bases at J, with 15 bases between. The CDR3 is made up of 14 amino acids. Germline lookup yields CDR1 MGHDK and CDR2 SYGVNS.

CDR3 bases: TGTGCCAGCAGTTATGAGGGCTGGGGTTCACCCCTCCACTTT. Protein: CASSYEGWGSPLHF. The chain joins TRBV28 to TRBJ1-6; D ambiguous. The CDR3 runs to 14 residues. V lost 4 bases, J lost 9 bases, and 13 bases lay in between. The germline gives CDR1 MDHEN, CDR2 SYDVKM.